Below, 14 T cell receptor beta chains from the same sample are listed, as sequenced in a study of cytomegalovirus exposure and HLA in healthy donors. This table comes from immunoSEQ multiplex PCR, and its TCRdb copy is limited to in-frame clones, with some not included. The data show approximately 70,000 clones, with roughly 94% seen just once and roughly 0.6% held by the top ten. Material for sequencing was PBMCs. Every receptor here comes from a woman younger than 30 in good health and CMV-seronegative.

The gene calls are TRBV15 and TRBJ2-3; D perhaps matches TRBD2 (5 bases). Germline CDR1 is LNHNV and CDR2 is YYDKDF (reference sequence). The CDR3 length is 16 residues. The V end was cut by 0 bases, the J end by 8 bases, with 18 bases between. The DNA for the CDR3 is TGTGCCACCAGCAGAGATCAGGCAGCGGCGGTAGTTACGCAGTATTTT. It specifies CATSRDQAAAVVTQYF.

The rearrangement links TRBV28 to TRBJ1-5; tentatively, D is TRBD1 (5 bases). This CDR3 has 14 residues. V lost 6 bases, J lost 6 bases, and 15 bases lay in between. The V gene's germline CDR1 is MDHEN and CDR2 SYDVKM. Here the CDR3 reads CASRPGGERQPQHF. The CDR3 DNA is TGTGCCAGCAGACCCGGGGGGGAACGTCAGCCCCAGCATTTT.

The chain is built from TRBV18 and TRBJ2-6; no clear D gene. The V end was cut by 3 bases, the J end by 4 bases, with 13 bases between. Germline V gene data show CDR1 as KGHSH and CDR2 as LQKENI. There are 16 residues in the CDR3. The CDR3, as DNA: TGTGCCAGCTCACCCGCCCCGCTAGACGGGGCCAACGTCCTGACTTTC. It codes for CASSPAPLDGANVLTF.

CDR3 protein: CAISEAGGLGDTQYF. The CDR3 bases are TGTGCCATCAGTGAGGCGGGGGGGCTCGGAGATACGCAGTATTTT. J is TRBJ2-3 and V is TRBV10-3, with 9 bases lining up with TRBD2. Germline V gene lookup returns CDR1 ENHRY and CDR2 SYGVKD. The CDR3 loop spans 15 amino acids. V lost 2 bases to trimming and J lost 5 bases; unmatched junction nucleotides: 5.

J is TRBJ1-1 and V is TRBV5-4; tentative D call: TRBD1 (5 bases). Trimming shortened V by 0 bases and J by 10 bases, and 13 bases separated the two germline ends. Germline CDR1 SGHNT, CDR2 YYREEE (reference sequence). CDR3 size: 13 residues. The CDR3, as DNA: TGTGCCAGCAGCTTGGAGATTGGGGCTGGAGCTTTCTTT. It codes for CASSLEIGAGAFF.

Only one count was recorded for this clone. The chain's CDR3 is CASSESGRGGETQYF. DNA for the CDR3: TGTGCCAGCAGTGAATCCGGCAGGGGAGGGGAGACCCAGTACTTC. The V and J genes are TRBV25-1 and TRBJ2-5; tentative D call: TRBD2 (7 bases). The CDR3 totals 15 residues. The V gene's germline CDR1 is MGHDK and CDR2 SYGVNS. V was trimmed by 1 base and J by 5 bases, leaving 14 bases between them.

The chain is built from TRBV6-5 and TRBJ1-1, with D possibly matching TRBD1 (5 bases). Trimming took off 0 bases at V and 5 bases at J, with 13 bases between the two ends. Germline V CDR1 and CDR2: MNHEY, SVGAGI. The CDR3 contains 15 residues. The CDR3 is CASSYSVRVATEAFF. The CDR3 DNA follows: TGTGCCAGCAGTTACTCGGTCAGGGTTGCTACTGAAGCTTTCTTT.

This sequence joins TRBV6-1 and TRBJ1-1; D ambiguous. The ends were cut back, 3 bases at V and 1 base at J, with 9 bases in the middle. Per the germline V gene, CDR1 is MNHNS and CDR2 is SASEGT. CDR3 length equals 14 residues. Here the CDR3 reads CASSEKEENTEAFF. The CDR3 DNA sequence: TGTGCCAGCAGTGAGAAGGAGGAGAACACTGAAGCTTTCTTT.

The V call is TRBV7-8, the J call TRBJ2-7, with TRBD1 as a possible D gene (6 bases). CDR3 length equals 16 residues. Germline V gene lookup returns CDR1 SGHVS and CDR2 FQNEAQ. The V gene lost 2 bases and the J gene lost 1 base, with 15 bases spanning the gap. The CDR3 coding sequence is TGTGCCAGCAGCTTACGCGGGCAGGGGCTTTCCTACGAGCAGTACTTC. Translating gives CASSLRGQGLSYEQYF.

The V call is TRBV9, the J call TRBJ2-3, with D perhaps TRBD2 (6 bases). The CDR3 is made up of 16 amino acids. Germline CDR1 SGDLS, CDR2 YYNGEE. V lost 4 bases and J lost 0, with 15 bases in between. CDR3 nucleotide sequence: TGTGCCAGCAGCCCCCACGGCGGGGCCAGCACAGATACGCAGTATTTT. Translation gives CASSPHGGASTDTQYF. The full variable domain, rest sourced from reference TRBV9 and TRBJ2-3, is DSGVTQTPKHLITATGQRVTLRCSPRSGDLSVYWYQQSLDQGLQFLIQYYNGEERAKGNILERFSAQQFPDLHSELNLSSLELGDSALYFCASSPHGGASTDTQYFGPGTRLTVL.

The CDR3 protein is CASSPRLVAPDTQYF. The CDR3 nucleotides read TGTGCCAGCAGCCCTCGACTAGTGGCTCCAGATACGCAGTATTTT. The chain is built from TRBV9 and TRBJ2-3, with a weak D call TRBD2 (6 bases). CDR1 and CDR2 from the germline V gene are SGDLS and YYNGEE. There are 15 residues in the CDR3. The V gene lost 4 bases and the J gene lost 4 bases, with 16 bases spanning the gap.

The chain combines TRBV30 with TRBJ1-1; the D is unclear. From germline, CDR1 is GTSNPN and CDR2 SVGIG (reference sequence). This CDR3 has 12 amino acids. Trimming removed 7 bases at V and 1 base at J, with 10 bases between. DNA for the CDR3: TGTGCCTTGAATGGGCGGAACACTGAAGCTTTCTTT. Translated, it gives CALNGRNTEAFF. Variable domain in full (rest from reference TRBV30 and TRBJ1-1): SQTIHQWPATLVQPVGSPLSLECTVEGTSNPNLYWYRQAAGRGLQLLFYSVGIGQISSEVPQNLSASRPQDRQFILSSKKLLLSDSGFYLCALNGRNTEAFFGQGTRLTVV.

The chain employs TRBV19 and TRBJ1-3; TRBD1 agrees at 7 bases. The CDR3 is 13 residues long. The germline gives CDR1 LNHDA, CDR2 SQIVND (reference sequence). The V segment lost 8 bases and the J segment 2 bases; nucleotides outside the gene matches: 3. Written as DNA, the CDR3 is TGTGCCAGTCGACAGGGAACTGGAAACACCATATATTTT. Its translation is CASRQGTGNTIYF.

The gene calls are TRBV7-9 and TRBJ1-5, with no clear D. Germline V lookup: CDR1 SEHNR, CDR2 FQNEAQ (reference sequence). This CDR3 is built from 15 residues. Trimming took 1 base from V and 6 from J, leaving 13 bases between them. As DNA, the CDR3 is TGTGCCAGCAGCTTAGATCGGGAAATAAGTCAGCCCCAGCATTTT. Residues: CASSLDREISQPQHF.